The 14 T cell receptor beta chains presented below share a single source sample, sequenced in a study of cytomegalovirus exposure and HLA in healthy donors. The PCR had 60 Vbeta and 13 Jbeta primers. The table came from immunoSEQ multiplex PCR; TCRdb's copy has only in-frame clones and leaves some out. The repertoire holds approximately 85,000 clones, with 80% as singletons. The sequencing sample was made of PBMCs. The receptors were gathered from a man aged 50 or older in good health and CMV-seropositive.

This sequence joins TRBV2 and TRBJ2-5; 9 nucleotides match TRBD1. There are 15 residues in the CDR3. Trimming took 9 bases from V and 5 from J; bases not matched to a gene: 13. CDR1 and CDR2 from the germline V gene are SNHLY and FYNNEI. The CDR3 region has the DNA TGTGCCAGTAGCACCGGGACAGGGATGTCTGAGACCCAGTACTTC. This codes for CASSTGTGMSETQYF.

The V gene is TRBV5-4, the J gene TRBJ2-5; D is possibly TRBD1 (6 bases). The CDR3 is made up of 13 amino acids. CDR1 and CDR2 from the germline V gene are SGHNT and YYREEE (reference sequence). With 4 bases removed from V and 4 bases from J, the gap between germline ends came to 11 bases. The CDR3 region is CASSRWDTETQYF. CDR3 coding DNA: TGTGCCAGCAGCCGATGGGACACAGAGACCCAGTACTTC.

The chain has TRBV28 and TRBJ1-4; a possible D gene is TRBD1 (5 bases). The length of the CDR3 is 14 residues. V was shortened by 10 bases and J by 0 bases, with 12 bases between the two germline ends. Germline V gives CDR1 MDHEN, CDR2 SYDVKM. The CDR3 loop is CAIGETATNEKLFF. The CDR3 DNA reads as TGTGCCATTGGTGAGACAGCAACTAATGAAAAACTGTTTTTT.

The rearrangement uses TRBV5-4 and TRBJ2-1; D is ambiguous. Trimming cost V 0 bases and J 2 bases, with 9 bases left between them. This CDR3 is 15 amino acids long. Germline V gene data show CDR1 as SGHNT and CDR2 as YYREEE (reference sequence). The CDR3 DNA follows: TGTGCCAGCAGCTTGGAGGCGGAGACCTACAATGAGCAGTTCTTC. Amino acid sequence: CASSLEAETYNEQFF.

This clone was picked up one time. The CDR3 loop is CASRPGSSYEQYF. For the CDR3, the DNA is TGTGCCAGCAGACCCGGGAGCTCCTACGAGCAGTACTTC. The genes are TRBV6-5 and TRBJ2-7; a possible D gene is TRBD2 (6 bases). V shed 6 bases and J shed 0 bases, with 9 bases lying between them. The CDR3 has 13 residues. Germline-derived CDR1 and CDR2 are MNHEY and SVGAGI.

The chain employs TRBV4-2 and TRBJ1-2; D might be TRBD1 (5 bases). This CDR3 comprises 17 residues. Trimming stripped 4 bases from V and 7 bases from J, with 25 bases between. In germline, CDR1 is LGHNA, CDR2 YNFKEQ. The CDR3 sequence: CASSPRDLGFTEGGYTF. CDR3 sequence (DNA): TGTGCCAGCAGCCCTAGGGACTTAGGCTTCACGGAGGGTGGCTACACCTTC.

This chain links TRBV7-3 with TRBJ2-3; 9 bases agree with TRBD2. The CDR3 contains 15 residues. Germline V lookup: CDR1 SGHTA, CDR2 FQGTGA. With 3 bases clipped from V and 2 bases from J, the junction kept 3 bases outside the gene matches. The CDR3 DNA follows: TGTGCCAGCAGCTTTAGCGGGAGTTTCACAGATACGCAGTATTTT. Its protein is CASSFSGSFTDTQYF.

The chain combines TRBV6-5 with TRBJ2-1; 12 bases align to TRBD2. CDR3 length equals 13 residues. Germline V CDR1 and CDR2: MNHEY, SVGAGI. Trimming cost V 9 bases and J 6 bases; bases outside gene matches: 3. The CDR3 bases are TGTGCCAGTACGGGACTAGCGGGCAATGAGCAGTTCTTC. Protein: CASTGLAGNEQFF.

This chain joins TRBV25-1 and TRBJ2-1; a weak D match, TRBD2 (5 bases). The CDR3 runs to 17 residues. Trimming left V 0 bases short and J 0 bases short, with 12 bases between. CDR1 MGHDK and CDR2 SYGVNS come from the germline V gene. The DNA for the CDR3 is TGTGCCAGCAGTGAATATGGAGGAGAGAGCTCCTACAATGAGCAGTTCTTC. Protein: CASSEYGGESSYNEQFF.

DNA of the CDR3: TGTGCCAGCAGCGCAGGAAAGACAGCCATCACCGGGGAGCTGTTTTTT. Its translation: CASSAGKTAITGELFF. The genes are TRBV7-2 and TRBJ2-2; TRBD1 might be the D (5 bases). CDR1 is SGHTA, CDR2 FQGNSA, per germline. The CDR3 runs to 16 residues. V was shortened by 5 bases and J by 4 bases, with 17 bases between the two germline ends.

The chain carries TRBV30 and TRBJ2-2; tentative D call: TRBD2 (5 bases). Germline CDR1 reads GTSNPN; CDR2 reads SVGIG (reference sequence). The CDR3 runs to 14 residues. CDR3 region: CAQRTDANTGELFF. The CDR3 region has the DNA TGTGCTCAAAGGACTGACGCGAACACCGGGGAGCTGTTTTTT.

As DNA, the CDR3 is TGCAGCGTTGTGTCGGGAGTGGGCCAAGAGACCCAGTACTTC. It codes for CSVVSGVGQETQYF. The J gene is TRBJ2-5, the V gene TRBV29-1, with a tentative D call TRBD2 (6 bases). CDR1 and CDR2 (germline): SQVTM, ANQGSEA. The CDR3 is 14 residues long. V was shortened by 4 bases and J by 1 base, with 13 bases between the two germline ends.

This chain joins TRBV7-9 and TRBJ2-5; TRBD1 might be the D (6 bases). TRBJ2-7 matches the DNA end more closely, so the J call is doubtful. The V gene's germline CDR1 is SEHNR and CDR2 FQNEAQ (reference sequence). The CDR3 length is 12 residues. The CDR3 DNA is TGTGCCAGCAGCTCACAGGGATCCGAGCAGTACTTC. Translated: CASSSQGSEQYF.

J is TRBJ2-1 and V is TRBV27; D ambiguous. This CDR3 region has 11 residues. Deletions cut 3 bases from V and 8 bases from J, with 5 bases between. Per the germline V gene, CDR1 is MNHEY and CDR2 is SMNVEV (reference sequence). CDR3 bases: TGTGCCAGCAGTTTTCAGGATGAGCAGTTCTTC. Translating it yields CASSFQDEQFF.